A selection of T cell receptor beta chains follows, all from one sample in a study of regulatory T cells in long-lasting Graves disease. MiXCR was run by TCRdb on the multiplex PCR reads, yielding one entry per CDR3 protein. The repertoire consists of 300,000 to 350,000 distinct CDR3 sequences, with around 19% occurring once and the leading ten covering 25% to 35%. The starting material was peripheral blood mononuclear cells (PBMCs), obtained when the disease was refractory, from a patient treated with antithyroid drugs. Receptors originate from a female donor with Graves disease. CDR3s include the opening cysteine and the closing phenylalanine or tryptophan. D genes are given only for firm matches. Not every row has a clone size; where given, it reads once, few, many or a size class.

CDR3 DNA: TGTGCCAGCAGTCTCCAGAGAACTAGCGGGAGTAGGAACGAGCAGTACTTC; CDR3 protein: CASSLQRTSGSRNEQYF; J gene: TRBJ2-7; V gene: TRBV28; clone size: -; D gene: TRBD2
CDR3 DNA: TGTGCCAGCAGTTCGAGCTCCTACAATGAGCAGTTCTTC; CDR3 protein: CASSSSSYNEQFF; J gene: TRBJ2-1; V gene: TRBV27; clone size: -; D gene: -
CDR3 DNA: TGTGCCAGCAGCTTGGGAAGGGGGCCAAACACTGAAGCTTTCTTT; CDR3 protein: CASSLGRGPNTEAFF; J gene: TRBJ1-1; V gene: TRBV11-3; clone size: many; D gene: TRBD1
CDR3 DNA: TGCAGTGCTAGACCCCTCGGCGGAAACTATGGCTACACCTTC; CDR3 protein: CSARPLGGNYGYTF; J gene: TRBJ1-2; V gene: TRBV20-1; clone size: many; D gene: -
CDR3 DNA: TGTGCCAGCAGTTTTCTGGGACAGGGGGCGAGCGAGCAGTACTTC; CDR3 protein: CASSFLGQGASEQYF; J gene: TRBJ2-7; V gene: TRBV27; clone size: many; D gene: TRBD1
CDR3 DNA: TGCGCCAGCAGTGAGTCGGGGGCAGGGGGTTTAAGGCAGTACTTC; CDR3 protein: CASSESGAGGLRQYF; J gene: TRBJ2-7; V gene: TRBV10-2; clone size: once; D gene: TRBD1
CDR3 DNA: TGTGCCGCCTCCCGGGGACAGGGTTACGAGCAGTACTTC; CDR3 protein: CAASRGQGYEQYF; J gene: TRBJ2-7; V gene: TRBV10-3; clone size: many; D gene: TRBD1
CDR3 DNA: TGTGCCAGCAGCCATCCGGGGCGGGGGCGCACAGATACGCAGTATTTT; CDR3 protein: CASSHPGRGRTDTQYF; J gene: TRBJ2-3; V gene: TRBV11-1; clone size: few; D gene: -
CDR3 DNA: TGTGCCAGCAGCCCAGGGACTAGCGGGAGGGCCCGTACCGGGGAGCTGTTTTTT; CDR3 protein: CASSPGTSGRARTGELFF; J gene: TRBJ2-2; V gene: TRBV7-9; clone size: -; D gene: TRBD2
CDR3 DNA: TGTGCAGCAGGGGCAGGGGGGGGGGAAACTGAAGCTTTCTTT; CDR3 protein: CAAGAGGGETEAFF; J gene: TRBJ1-1; V gene: TRBV15; clone size: many; D gene: TRBD1
CDR3 DNA: TGTGCCAGCAGCTTAGGCCCGAGCACCGGGGAGCTGTTTTTT; CDR3 protein: CASSLGPSTGELFF; J gene: TRBJ2-2; V gene: TRBV11-1; clone size: -; D gene: -
CDR3 DNA: TGTGCCAGTAGTATTAAGTGGAGAAACCGGGGCGAGCAGTACTTC; CDR3 protein: CASSIKWRNRGEQYF; J gene: TRBJ2-7; V gene: TRBV19; clone size: many; D gene: -
CDR3 DNA: TGTGCCAGCAGGGCGACAGAGTTTTACGAGCAGTACTTC; CDR3 protein: CASRATEFYEQYF; J gene: TRBJ2-7; V gene: TRBV2; clone size: many; D gene: -
CDR3 DNA: TGCGCCAGCAGCACTCTCCGGGCGCCTTCTTACGAGCAGTACTTC; CDR3 protein: CASSTLRAPSYEQYF; J gene: TRBJ2-7; V gene: TRBV5-1; clone size: few; D gene: -
CDR3 DNA: TGTGCCAGCAGTTACTCAATAAAGGGGCACAGCAATCAGCCCCAGCATTTT; CDR3 protein: CASSYSIKGHSNQPQHF; J gene: TRBJ1-5; V gene: TRBV6-2/TRBV6-3; clone size: -; D gene: -
CDR3 DNA: TGTGCCAGCAGCTTTGGGGGACTAGCGGGGGGGCCAGGAGAGACCCAGTACTTC; CDR3 protein: CASSFGGLAGGPGETQYF; J gene: TRBJ2-5; V gene: TRBV7-8; clone size: once; D gene: TRBD2
CDR3 DNA: TGTGCCAGCAGTTGGATTACAGGGGGCAGCGAGACCCAGTACTTC; CDR3 protein: CASSWITGGSETQYF; J gene: TRBJ2-5; V gene: TRBV6-5; clone size: many; D gene: TRBD1
CDR3 DNA: TGTGCCAGCAGCGTAGATCCGGGAGGGACCTACGAGCAGTACTTC; CDR3 protein: CASSVDPGGTYEQYF; J gene: TRBJ2-7; V gene: TRBV9; clone size: few; D gene: TRBD2
CDR3 DNA: TGTGCCAGCAGCTTAACCAGCGGGGTAAGCTCCTACGAGCAGTACTTC; CDR3 protein: CASSLTSGVSSYEQYF; J gene: TRBJ2-7; V gene: TRBV11-1; clone size: many; D gene: TRBD2
CDR3 DNA: TGTGCCAGCAGACAGGGGGCGCGTGAGACCCAGTACTTC; CDR3 protein: CASRQGARETQYF; J gene: TRBJ2-5; V gene: TRBV6-2/TRBV6-3; clone size: -; D gene: TRBD1
CDR3 DNA: TGCAGTGCTAGGACAGGGGGTCTGAACACTGAAGCTTTCTTT; CDR3 protein: CSARTGGLNTEAFF; J gene: TRBJ1-1; V gene: TRBV20-1; clone size: many; D gene: TRBD1
CDR3 DNA: TGTGCCAGCAGTTCGCCGGGACAGGGCTACTACAATGAGCAGTTCTTC; CDR3 protein: CASSSPGQGYYNEQFF; J gene: TRBJ2-1; V gene: TRBV5-5; clone size: -; D gene: TRBD1
CDR3 DNA: TGTGCCAGCAGAGATCCTCGGGAGTTCTCCTACAATGAGCAGTTCTTC; CDR3 protein: CASRDPREFSYNEQFF; J gene: TRBJ2-1; V gene: TRBV2; clone size: few; D gene: -
CDR3 DNA: TGTGCCAGCAGAAAAGCCCCCGGAAGCACCATATATTTT; CDR3 protein: CASRKAPGSTIYF; J gene: TRBJ1-3; V gene: TRBV12-3/TRBV12-4; clone size: -; D gene: -
CDR3 DNA: TGTGCCAGAAACCGTAACAGGGGAGGCTATGGCCACACCTTC; CDR3 protein: CARNRNRGGYGHTF; J gene: TRBJ1-2; V gene: TRBV6-4; clone size: -; D gene: TRBD1
CDR3 DNA: TGTGCCAGCAGCTCAGAGGCACGCCGGGAGCTGTTTTTT; CDR3 protein: CASSSEARRELFF; J gene: TRBJ2-2; V gene: TRBV7-2; clone size: -; D gene: -
CDR3 DNA: TGCGCCAGCAGCCAATTTCAAACCTTAGGGCTAGCCAAAAACATTCAGTACTTC; CDR3 protein: CASSQFQTLGLAKNIQYF; J gene: TRBJ2-4; V gene: TRBV4-1; clone size: few; D gene: -
CDR3 DNA: TGCAGTGGGCAGGGACAGGGGAGGGATACGCAGTATTTT; CDR3 protein: CSGQGQGRDTQYF; J gene: TRBJ2-3; V gene: TRBV20-1; clone size: -; D gene: TRBD1
CDR3 DNA: TGTGCCAGTAGTATATCGGCGGGGAACACTGAAGCTTTCTTT; CDR3 protein: CASSISAGNTEAFF; J gene: TRBJ1-1; V gene: TRBV19; clone size: -; D gene: -
CDR3 DNA: TGCAGTGCTAGAGGTAGACCCGGCGGCGGGGTTAACTACAATGAGCAGTTCTTC; CDR3 protein: CSARGRPGGGVNYNEQFF; J gene: TRBJ2-1; V gene: TRBV20-1; clone size: few; D gene: -
CDR3 DNA: TGCAGTGCTTACTCCGGGTACCAAGAGACCCAGTACTTC; CDR3 protein: CSAYSGYQETQYF; J gene: TRBJ2-5; V gene: TRBV20-1; clone size: -; D gene: -
CDR3 DNA: TGTGCCTCACTGGACAGGGTTTCGGACGAGCAGTACTTC; CDR3 protein: CASLDRVSDEQYF; J gene: TRBJ2-7; V gene: TRBV30; clone size: many; D gene: TRBD1
CDR3 DNA: TGCGCCAGCAGCCATGCGGGACCCCCTGAAAAACTGTTTTTT; CDR3 protein: CASSHAGPPEKLFF; J gene: TRBJ1-4; V gene: TRBV4-1; clone size: few; D gene: -
CDR3 DNA: TGTGCCAGCTCACCACGGCAGAAGGACGAGCAGTACTTC; CDR3 protein: CASSPRQKDEQYF; J gene: TRBJ2-7; V gene: TRBV18; clone size: -; D gene: -
CDR3 DNA: TGCGCCAGCAGCTCCCCATTACCGGGACAGGGCCCCCCTGAAGCTTTCTTT; CDR3 protein: CASSSPLPGQGPPEAFF; J gene: TRBJ1-1; V gene: TRBV5-1; clone size: few; D gene: TRBD1
CDR3 DNA: TGTGCCAGTAGTAGCCTGGGTGGACTTACATCGGAGACCCAGTACTTC; CDR3 protein: CASSSLGGLTSETQYF; J gene: TRBJ2-5; V gene: TRBV19; clone size: -; D gene: -
CDR3 DNA: TGTGCCAGCAACCGACACAGACAGGGCTCTGGGGCCAACGTCCTGACTTTC; CDR3 protein: CASNRHRQGSGANVLTF; J gene: TRBJ2-6; V gene: TRBV12-3/TRBV12-4; clone size: many; D gene: TRBD1
CDR3 DNA: TGTGCCAGCAGACTTACGAGACAGGGCTCCTACACCTTC; CDR3 protein: CASRLTRQGSYTF; J gene: TRBJ1-2; V gene: TRBV27; clone size: -; D gene: TRBD1
CDR3 DNA: TGTGCCAGCTCACCCTATATGACTAGGCACGACTACAATGAGCAGTTCTTC; CDR3 protein: CASSPYMTRHDYNEQFF; J gene: TRBJ2-1; V gene: TRBV18; clone size: few; D gene: -
CDR3 DNA: TGTGCCAGCAGTGAGACAGAAATTGGGGAAAAACTGTTTTTT; CDR3 protein: CASSETEIGEKLFF; J gene: TRBJ1-4; V gene: TRBV6-1; clone size: many; D gene: -
CDR3 DNA: TGTGCCAGCTCACCCCCGAATGAGGGGGCGCGTCAGCCCCAGCATTTT; CDR3 protein: CASSPPNEGARQPQHF; J gene: TRBJ1-5; V gene: TRBV18; clone size: many; D gene: TRBD1
CDR3 DNA: TGTGCCAGCAGCTTGGCGGGGGCAGGGGGCACCGGGGAGCTGTTTTTT; CDR3 protein: CASSLAGAGGTGELFF; J gene: TRBJ2-2; V gene: TRBV7-2; clone size: few; D gene: -
CDR3 DNA: TGTGCCACCAGCAGAGAGGCGGGAGGGAGTTTCAATGAGCAGTTCTTC; CDR3 protein: CATSREAGGSFNEQFF; J gene: TRBJ2-1; V gene: TRBV15; clone size: -; D gene: TRBD2
CDR3 DNA: TGTGCCAGCAGGTGGGACAGGGGAAACTATGGCTACACCTTC; CDR3 protein: CASRWDRGNYGYTF; J gene: TRBJ1-2; V gene: TRBV28; clone size: once; D gene: TRBD1
CDR3 DNA: TGTGCCAGCAGTTCCACAGGGCCCACCGGGGAGCTGTTTTTT; CDR3 protein: CASSSTGPTGELFF; J gene: TRBJ2-2; V gene: TRBV12-3/TRBV12-4; clone size: -; D gene: -
CDR3 DNA: TGTGCTAGTGGTTGGGAATGGCCCCAGCATTTT; CDR3 protein: CASGWEWPQHF; J gene: TRBJ1-5; V gene: TRBV12-5; clone size: many; D gene: -
CDR3 DNA: TGTGCCAGCAGTTACGGACTAGCGGGATGGGAAGAGGCCAAAAACATTCAGTACTTC; CDR3 protein: CASSYGLAGWEEAKNIQYF; J gene: TRBJ2-4; V gene: TRBV28; clone size: many; D gene: TRBD2
CDR3 DNA: TGTGCCAGCAGCTGGCTAGCGGGAGGTACGAACACCGGGGAGCTGTTTTTT; CDR3 protein: CASSWLAGGTNTGELFF; J gene: TRBJ2-2; V gene: TRBV7-9; clone size: few; D gene: TRBD2
CDR3 DNA: TGTGCCAGCAGGTTCGGGGGCGGGGAGCTGTTTTTT; CDR3 protein: CASRFGGGELFF; J gene: TRBJ2-2; V gene: TRBV6-2/TRBV6-3; clone size: -; D gene: -
CDR3 DNA: TGCGCCAGCAGCCAAGGAGACACCTCAACTAATGAAAAACTGTTTTTT; CDR3 protein: CASSQGDTSTNEKLFF; J gene: TRBJ1-4; V gene: TRBV4-3; clone size: few; D gene: -
CDR3 DNA: TGTGCCAGTAGTACAGGGTTTCCCGGGGAGCTGTTTTTT; CDR3 protein: CASSTGFPGELFF; J gene: TRBJ2-2; V gene: TRBV19; clone size: -; D gene: -
CDR3 DNA: TGTGCCAGTAGTAAAGGGGAGACGGCTAATGAAAAACTGTTTTTT; CDR3 protein: CASSKGETANEKLFF; J gene: TRBJ1-4; V gene: TRBV19; clone size: -; D gene: -
CDR3 DNA: TGTGCCACGAGGCGGGCTAACTACACCTTC; CDR3 protein: CATRRANYTF; J gene: TRBJ1-2; V gene: TRBV24-1; clone size: many; D gene: -
CDR3 DNA: TGTGCCAGCAGCTCCGGGGTGAATTCACCCCTCCACTTT; CDR3 protein: CASSSGVNSPLHF; J gene: TRBJ1-6; V gene: TRBV7-9; clone size: few; D gene: -
CDR3 DNA: TGTGCCAGCAGTTTATTGATCGGAGGTCGCGGATCCTACAATGAGCAGTTCTTC; CDR3 protein: CASSLLIGGRGSYNEQFF; J gene: TRBJ2-1; V gene: TRBV28; clone size: -; D gene: -